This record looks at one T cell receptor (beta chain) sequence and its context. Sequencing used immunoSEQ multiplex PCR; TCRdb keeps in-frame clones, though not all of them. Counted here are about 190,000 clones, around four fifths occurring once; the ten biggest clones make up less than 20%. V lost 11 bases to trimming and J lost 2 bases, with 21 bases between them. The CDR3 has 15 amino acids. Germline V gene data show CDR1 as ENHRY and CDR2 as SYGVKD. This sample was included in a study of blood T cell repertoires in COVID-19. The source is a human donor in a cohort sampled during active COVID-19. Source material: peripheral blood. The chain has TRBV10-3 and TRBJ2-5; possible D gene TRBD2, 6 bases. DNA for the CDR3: TGTGCCGCGACCCGAACCGGAGGGAGACAAGAGACCCAGTACTTC. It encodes CAATRTGGRQETQYF.